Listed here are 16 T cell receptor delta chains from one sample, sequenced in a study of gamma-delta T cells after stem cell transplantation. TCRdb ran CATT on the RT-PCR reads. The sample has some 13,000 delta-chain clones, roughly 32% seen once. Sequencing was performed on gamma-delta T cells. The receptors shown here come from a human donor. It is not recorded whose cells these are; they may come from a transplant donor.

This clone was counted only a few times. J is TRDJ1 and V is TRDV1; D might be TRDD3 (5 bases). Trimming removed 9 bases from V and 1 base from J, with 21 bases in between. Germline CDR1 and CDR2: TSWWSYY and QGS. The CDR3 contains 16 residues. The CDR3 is CALESHPGVPTDKLIF. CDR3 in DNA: TGTGCTCTAGAATCACACCCGGGGGTCCCCACCGATAAACTCATCTTT.

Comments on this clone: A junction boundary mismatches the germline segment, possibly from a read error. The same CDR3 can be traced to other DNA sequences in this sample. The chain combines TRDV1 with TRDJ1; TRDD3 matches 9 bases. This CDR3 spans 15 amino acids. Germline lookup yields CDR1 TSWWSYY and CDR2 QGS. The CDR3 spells CALGELGDPTDKLIF. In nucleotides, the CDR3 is TGTGCTCTTGGAGAACTGGGGGACCCCACCGATAAACTCATCTTT.

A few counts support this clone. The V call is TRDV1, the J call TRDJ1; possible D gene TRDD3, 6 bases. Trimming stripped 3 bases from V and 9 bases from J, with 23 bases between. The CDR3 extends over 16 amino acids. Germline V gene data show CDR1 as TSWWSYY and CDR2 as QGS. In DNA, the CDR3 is TGTGCTCTTGGGGACGCGTGTCTTGAATTTGGGGATCAACTCATCTTT. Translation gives CALGDACLEFGDQLIF.

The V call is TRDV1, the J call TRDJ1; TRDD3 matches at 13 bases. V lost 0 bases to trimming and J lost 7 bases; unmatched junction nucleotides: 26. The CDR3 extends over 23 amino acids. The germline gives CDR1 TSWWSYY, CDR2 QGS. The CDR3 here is CALGELDVPSYVALGDTGSKLIF. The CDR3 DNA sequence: TGTGCTCTTGGGGAACTGGATGTCCCTTCCTACGTGGCACTGGGGGATACGGGCAGTAAACTCATCTTT.

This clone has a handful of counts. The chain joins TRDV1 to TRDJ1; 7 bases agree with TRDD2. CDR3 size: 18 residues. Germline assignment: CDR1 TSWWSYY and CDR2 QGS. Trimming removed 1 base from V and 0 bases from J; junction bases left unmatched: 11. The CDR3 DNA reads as TGTGCTCTTGGGGAACCCGCCTTCCTGGGAGGATACACCGATAAACTCATCTTT. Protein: CALGEPAFLGGYTDKLIF.

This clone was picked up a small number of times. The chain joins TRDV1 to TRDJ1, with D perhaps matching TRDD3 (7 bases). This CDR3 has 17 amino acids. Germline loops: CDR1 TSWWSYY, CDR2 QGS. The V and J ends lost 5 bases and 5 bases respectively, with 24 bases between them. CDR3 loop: CALGKRATLLLGDKLIF. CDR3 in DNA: TGTGCTCTTGGGAAAAGGGCCACTCTCCTACTGGGGGATAAACTCATCTTT.

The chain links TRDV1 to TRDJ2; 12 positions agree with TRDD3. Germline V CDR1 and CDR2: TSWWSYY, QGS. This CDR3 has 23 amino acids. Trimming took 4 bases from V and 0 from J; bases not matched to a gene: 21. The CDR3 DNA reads TGTGCTCTTGGGGCACCACCCTTCCTACTACGTACTGGGGGATACACTTTGACAGCACAACTCTTCTTT. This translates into CALGAPPFLLRTGGYTLTAQLFF.

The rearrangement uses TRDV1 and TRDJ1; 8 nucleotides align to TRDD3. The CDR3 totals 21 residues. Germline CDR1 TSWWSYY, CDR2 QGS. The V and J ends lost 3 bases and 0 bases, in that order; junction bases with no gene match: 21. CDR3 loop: CALGELHPQFSGGRYTDKLIF. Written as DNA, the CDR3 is TGTGCTCTTGGGGAGCTGCACCCACAGTTTTCTGGGGGACGGTACACCGATAAACTCATCTTT.

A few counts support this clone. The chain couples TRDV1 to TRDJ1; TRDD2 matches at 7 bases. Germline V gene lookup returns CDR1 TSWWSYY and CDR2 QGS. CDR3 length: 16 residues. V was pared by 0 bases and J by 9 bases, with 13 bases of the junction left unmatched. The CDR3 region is CALGELDALPSPQLIF. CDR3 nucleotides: TGTGCTCTTGGGGAACTAGACGCGCTTCCTAGCCCCCAACTCATCTTT.

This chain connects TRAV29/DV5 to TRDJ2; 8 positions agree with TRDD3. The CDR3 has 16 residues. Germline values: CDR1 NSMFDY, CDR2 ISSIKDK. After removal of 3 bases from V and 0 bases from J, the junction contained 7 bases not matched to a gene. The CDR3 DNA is TGTGCAGCAATGGGGGGATATGCGGCTTTGACAGCACAACTCTTCTTT. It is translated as CAAMGGYAALTAQLFF.

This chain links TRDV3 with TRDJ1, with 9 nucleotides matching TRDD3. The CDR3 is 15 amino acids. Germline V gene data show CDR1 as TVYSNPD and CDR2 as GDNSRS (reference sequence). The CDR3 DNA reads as TGTGCTCTGAGGGGGATACAGGCGTGCACCGATAAACTCATCTTT. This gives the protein CALRGIQACTDKLIF.

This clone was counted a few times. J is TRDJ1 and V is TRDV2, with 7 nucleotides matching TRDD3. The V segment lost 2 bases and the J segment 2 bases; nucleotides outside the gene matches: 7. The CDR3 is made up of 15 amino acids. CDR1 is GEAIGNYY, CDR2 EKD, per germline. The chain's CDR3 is CACDSWPGDTDKLIF. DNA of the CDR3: TGTGCCTGTGACAGCTGGCCGGGGGATACCGATAAACTCATCTTT.

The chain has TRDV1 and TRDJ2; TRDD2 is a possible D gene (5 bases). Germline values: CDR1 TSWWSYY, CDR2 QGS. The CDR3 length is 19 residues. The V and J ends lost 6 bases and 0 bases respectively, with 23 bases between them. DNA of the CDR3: TGTGCTCTTGGTGTATCCTTCGCCCACTTGAGGGCTTTGACAGCACAACTCTTCTTT. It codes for CALGVSFAHLRALTAQLFF.

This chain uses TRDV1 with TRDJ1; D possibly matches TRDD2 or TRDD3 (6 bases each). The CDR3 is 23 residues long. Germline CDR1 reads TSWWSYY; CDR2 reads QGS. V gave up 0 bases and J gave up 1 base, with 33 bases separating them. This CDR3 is CALGELYPSNLLGRTRSTDKLIF. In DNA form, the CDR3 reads TGTGCTCTTGGGGAACTTTACCCTTCCAACTTACTGGGACGTACGCGGAGCACCGATAAACTCATCTTT.

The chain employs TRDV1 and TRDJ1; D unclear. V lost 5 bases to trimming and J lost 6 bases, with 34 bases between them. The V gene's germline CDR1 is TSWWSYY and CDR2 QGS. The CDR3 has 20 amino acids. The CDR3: CALGCRTVLGRNPKTNKLIF. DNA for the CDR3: TGTGCTCTTGGGTGCAGGACCGTATTGGGAAGGAATCCGAAGACGAATAAACTCATCTTT.

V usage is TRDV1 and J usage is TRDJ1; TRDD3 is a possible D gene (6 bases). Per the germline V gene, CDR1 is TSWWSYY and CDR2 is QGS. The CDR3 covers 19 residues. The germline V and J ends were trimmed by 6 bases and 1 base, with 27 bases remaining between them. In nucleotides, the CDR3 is TGTGCTCTTGGCCCTAAAGGACATCCGCCCGACTGGGTCACCGATAAACTCATCTTT. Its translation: CALGPKGHPPDWVTDKLIF.